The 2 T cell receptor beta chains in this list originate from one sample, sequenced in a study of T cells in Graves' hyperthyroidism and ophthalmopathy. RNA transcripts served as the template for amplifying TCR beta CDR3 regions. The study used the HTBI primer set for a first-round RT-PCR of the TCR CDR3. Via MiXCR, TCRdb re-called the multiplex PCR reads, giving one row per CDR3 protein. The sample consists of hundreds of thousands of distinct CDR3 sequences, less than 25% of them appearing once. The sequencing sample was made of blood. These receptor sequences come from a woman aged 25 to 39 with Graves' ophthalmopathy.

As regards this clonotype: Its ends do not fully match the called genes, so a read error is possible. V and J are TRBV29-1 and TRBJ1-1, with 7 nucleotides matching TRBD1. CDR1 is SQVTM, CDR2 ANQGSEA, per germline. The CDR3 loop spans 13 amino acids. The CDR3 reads CSVQGIMNTDAFF. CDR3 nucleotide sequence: TGCAGCGTACAGGGGATAATGAACACTGATGCTTTCTTT.

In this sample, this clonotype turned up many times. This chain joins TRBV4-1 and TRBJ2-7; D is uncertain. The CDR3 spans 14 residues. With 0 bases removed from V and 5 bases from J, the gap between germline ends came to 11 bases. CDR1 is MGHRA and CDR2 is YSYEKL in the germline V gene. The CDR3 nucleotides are TGCGCCAGCAGCCAAGAGAACAAACACGACGAGCAGTACTTC. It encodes CASSQENKHDEQYF.